These 20 T cell receptor beta chains came from one sample sequenced in a study of blood T cell repertoires in COVID-19. This table comes from immunoSEQ multiplex PCR, and its TCRdb copy is limited to in-frame clones, with some not included. The profile shows about 100,000 clones, about 83% of them singletons. Sequences were obtained from peripheral blood. These receptor sequences come from a man aged 65 to 79 with active or convalescent COVID-19.

The rearrangement uses TRBV2 and TRBJ1-1; 7 bases are a match to TRBD1. This CDR3 spans 15 amino acids. The V gene end was trimmed by 6 bases and the J gene end by 2 bases; junction bases not matched to a gene: 9. Germline V CDR1 and CDR2: SNHLY, FYNNEI. The CDR3 DNA follows: TGTGCCAGCAGGGTCAGGGGGGATCGAAACACTGAAGCTTTCTTT. It translates to CASRVRGDRNTEAFF.

V is TRBV13 and J is TRBJ1-1; D is uncertain. The germline CDR1 and CDR2 sequences are PRHDT and FYEKMQ (reference sequence). This CDR3 is 11 amino acids long. V lost 3 bases and J 5 bases, leaving 4 bases between the germline ends. This CDR3 reads CASSFETEAFF. The CDR3 DNA reads TGTGCCAGCAGCTTTGAGACTGAAGCTTTCTTT.

This chain links TRBV6-5 with TRBJ1-1; tentative D call: TRBD1 (6 bases). The V gene lost 6 bases and the J gene lost 2 bases, with 16 bases spanning the gap. Germline V gives CDR1 MNHEY, CDR2 SVGAGI. The length of the CDR3 is 15 residues. CDR3 protein: CASRSGQLGNTEAFF. The CDR3 DNA is TGTGCCAGCAGGTCTGGACAGCTCGGAAACACTGAAGCTTTCTTT.

The J gene is TRBJ2-5, the V gene TRBV25-1, with 8 bases identical to TRBD1. With 5 bases clipped from V and 4 bases from J, the junction kept 9 bases outside the gene matches. Per the germline V gene, CDR1 is MGHDK and CDR2 is SYGVNS. This CDR3 region has 15 residues. This chain's CDR3 is CASSPRQGLGETQYF. Here the CDR3 DNA reads TGTGCCAGCAGTCCCCGACAGGGGTTGGGAGAGACCCAGTACTTC.

The table lists this clone with a count of one. The V and J genes are TRBV7-2 and TRBJ1-6; weak D call: TRBD1 (5 bases). Looked up from germline, CDR1 is SGHTA and CDR2 is FQGNSA. CDR3 size: 15 residues. V was trimmed by 5 bases and J by 7 bases, leaving 15 bases between them. In nucleotides, the CDR3 is TGTGCCAGCAGCCCTGGCAGGGATCGGAATTCACCCCTCCACTTT. Encoded protein: CASSPGRDRNSPLHF.

This clone was seen a single time. V and J are TRBV19 and TRBJ2-2; 7 bases line up with TRBD2. Germline V CDR1 and CDR2: LNHDA, SQIVND (reference sequence). The ends lost 6 bases at V and 3 bases at J; junction bases unmatched: 7. This CDR3 spans 15 amino acids. The CDR3 DNA sequence: TGTGCCAGTAGAGTTCGGAGCGGGGACACCGGGGAGCTGTTTTTT. Translated, it gives CASRVRSGDTGELFF. Variable domain in full (rest from reference TRBV19 and TRBJ2-2): DGGITQSPKYLFRKEGQNVTLSCEQNLNHDAMYWYRQDPGQGLRLIYYSQIVNDFQKGDIAEGYSVSREKKESFPLTVTSAQKNPTAFYLCASRVRSGDTGELFFGEGSRLTVL.

As concerns this clone: Other DNA sequences in this specimen translate into the identical CDR3. CDR3 amino acids: CASSLGTGAYEQYF. The CDR3 DNA sequence: TGCGCCAGCAGCTTAGGGACAGGGGCCTACGAGCAGTACTTC. The chain has TRBV5-1 and TRBJ2-7; 10 bases match TRBD1. V dropped 2 bases and J dropped 2; count of bases not matched to a gene: 1. CDR3 length: 14 residues. Germline CDR1 SGHRS, CDR2 YFSETQ.

The rearrangement joins TRBV7-2 to TRBJ2-7; 7 bases agree with TRBD1. The CDR3 has 15 amino acids. The germline V gene encodes CDR1 SGHTA and CDR2 FQGNSA. V lost 4 bases and J lost 3; bases outside the gene matches: 9. The CDR3 bases are TGTGCCAGCAGCTCCAGACAGGGTACAGACTACGAGCAGTACTTC. It yields the protein CASSSRQGTDYEQYF.

CDR3 in DNA: TGTGCCAGCTCACCACCGTCCCAGGATAATGAAAAACTGTTTTTT. Its protein is CASSPPSQDNEKLFF. The chain couples TRBV18 to TRBJ1-4, with D unclear. CDR3 length equals 15 residues. The V and J ends lost 0 bases and 4 bases respectively, with 9 bases between them. Germline assignment: CDR1 KGHSH and CDR2 LQKENI.

This chain joins TRBV6-2 or TRBV6-3 and TRBJ2-1; 8 positions agree with TRBD1. Germline V gene data show CDR1 as MNHEY and CDR2 as SVGEGT. Trimming cost V 5 bases and J 5 bases; bases outside gene matches: 8. The CDR3 sequence is 15 residues long. The CDR3 DNA reads TGTGCCAGCAGTAACCGGGACAGGATCAACAATGAGCAGTTCTTC. Protein: CASSNRDRINNEQFF.

This clone has more than one count but fewer than ten. The V and J genes are TRBV18 and TRBJ1-2, with D possibly TRBD1 on 6 matching bases. This CDR3 region has 14 residues. CDR1 and CDR2 (germline): KGHSH, LQKENI. V was pared by 6 bases and J by 6 bases, with 17 bases between. In nucleotides, the CDR3 is TGTGCCAGCTCGTTTACGACAGGTCCGGATGGCTACACCTTC. Translation gives CASSFTTGPDGYTF.

CDR3 protein: CASSPHGGANTEAFF. DNA for the CDR3: TGTGCCAGCAGTCCCCATGGAGGCGCCAACACTGAAGCTTTCTTT. V and J are TRBV28 and TRBJ1-1; D is unclear. From germline, CDR1 is MDHEN and CDR2 SYDVKM. The V and J ends lost 5 bases and 2 bases respectively, with 15 bases between them. This CDR3 has 15 amino acids.

CDR3 nucleotides: TGTGCCAGCAGTTTAAGTATCGGTGGCTACACCTTC. This gives the protein CASSLSIGGYTF. The chain links TRBV12-3 or TRBV12-4 to TRBJ1-2, with D hard to call. Between the trimmed V and J ends, which lost 2 bases and 7 bases, there was a span of 8 bases. The CDR3 is made up of 12 amino acids.

This chain uses TRBV6-5 with TRBJ2-5; tentative D call: TRBD1 (6 bases). Germline V lookup: CDR1 MNHEY, CDR2 SVGAGI. This CDR3 region has 14 residues. Trimming took 2 bases from V and 7 from J, leaving 14 bases between them. Written as DNA, the CDR3 is TGTGCCAGCAGTTACACACCGGGACACCTGACCCAGTACTTC. Translated, it gives CASSYTPGHLTQYF.

The chain employs TRBV30 and TRBJ1-5, with D unresolved. V was pared by 2 bases and J by 2 bases, with 10 bases between. Germline values: CDR1 GTSNPN, CDR2 SVGIG (reference sequence). CDR3 length: 14 amino acids. In nucleotides, the CDR3 is TGTGCCTGGAGTCGCAGCGGCGGCAATCAGCCCCAGCATTTT. Its translation is CAWSRSGGNQPQHF.

The chain uses TRBV5-6 and TRBJ1-1; D is uncertain. The CDR3 is 15 amino acids. Germline V gene sequence: CDR1 SGHDT, CDR2 YYEEEE. V gave up 6 bases and J gave up 1 base, with 16 bases separating them. For the CDR3, the DNA is TGTGCCAGCACCTATTTGGACTTACGGAACACTGAAGCTTTCTTT. Translating gives CASTYLDLRNTEAFF.

This clone has more than one count but fewer than ten. The chain is built from TRBV5-1 and TRBJ2-3; the match to TRBD2 covers 8 bases. Germline CDR1 SGHRS, CDR2 YFSETQ. The trim removed 1 base at V and 2 bases at J, leaving 6 bases unmatched. The CDR3 is 16 amino acids. This CDR3 reads CASSLRGGTATDTQYF. DNA of the CDR3: TGCGCCAGCAGCTTGCGCGGGGGGACCGCCACAGATACGCAGTATTTT.

The CDR3 DNA reads as TGTGCCAGCTCACCAGGGCGAACGGAGACCCAGTACTTC. Translation: CASSPGRTETQYF. The chain recombines TRBV18 with TRBJ2-5; D not certain. Trimming pared 2 bases from V and 5 bases from J, leaving 9 bases between. Per germline, CDR1 KGHSH and CDR2 LQKENI. CDR3 size: 13 residues.

The V and J genes are TRBV6-2 or TRBV6-3 and TRBJ1-6; TRBD1 agrees at 9 bases. Germline-derived CDR1 and CDR2 are MNHEY and SVGEGT. The CDR3 runs to 16 residues. Trimming took 4 bases from V and 11 from J; bases not matched to a gene: 12. The CDR3: CASSSPWDRVLPPLHF. The CDR3 DNA reads TGTGCCAGCAGTTCCCCCTGGGACAGGGTGTTACCACCCCTCCACTTT.

The chain employs TRBV24-1 and TRBJ2-5, with 12 bases identical to TRBD1. Per germline, CDR1 KGHDR and CDR2 SFDVKD. This CDR3 is 16 amino acids long. V gave up 9 bases and J gave up 7 bases; unmatched junction bases: 14. The CDR3 DNA follows: TGTGCCACCGACTCCGGGACAGGGGGCGCGTCAGGGACCCAGTACTTC. It codes for CATDSGTGGASGTQYF.